Listed below are T cell receptor beta chains from one sample, sequenced in a study of blood T cell repertoires in COVID-19. TCRdb keeps only in-frame clones here, not all; method: immunoSEQ multiplex PCR. The table shows 200,000 to 300,000 clones, with around 89% occurring only once. The sequenced material came from PBMCs or T cells enriched from blood (not recorded which). These receptors all stem from a man in his forties who had recovered from COVID-19. Both conserved end residues are part of each CDR3. The D gene is left open where the match is weak. Expanded clones are given a class, and other clones once, few, many or no size at all.

d_gene: TRBD2; abundance: .; v_gene: TRBV7-9; j_gene: TRBJ2-5; CDR3aa: CASSYASGRAGQETQYF; CDR3nt: TGTGCCAGCAGCTACGCTAGCGGGAGGGCGGGACAAGAGACCCAGTACTTC
d_gene: .; abundance: .; v_gene: TRBV28; j_gene: TRBJ2-7; CDR3aa: CASSLLTGAYEQYF; CDR3nt: TGTGCCAGCAGTTTACTCACCGGGGCCTACGAGCAGTACTTC
d_gene: .; abundance: .; v_gene: TRBV4-1; j_gene: TRBJ2-5; CDR3aa: CASSQDHQETQYF; CDR3nt: TGCGCCAGCAGCCAAGACCATCAAGAGACCCAGTACTTC
d_gene: .; abundance: once; v_gene: TRBV19; j_gene: TRBJ2-1; CDR3aa: CASSVAGLRYNEQFF; CDR3nt: TGTGCCAGTAGTGTCGCAGGACTCAGATACAATGAGCAGTTCTTC
d_gene: .; abundance: once; v_gene: TRBV19; j_gene: TRBJ1-1; CDR3aa: CASTQQRGGASEAFF; CDR3nt: TGTGCCAGTACCCAACAACGGGGGGGGGCGAGTGAAGCTTTCTTT
d_gene: .; abundance: .; v_gene: TRBV6-5; j_gene: TRBJ2-7; CDR3aa: CASEGKDEQYF; CDR3nt: TGTGCCAGCGAGGGAAAGGACGAGCAGTACTTC
d_gene: TRBD1; abundance: .; v_gene: TRBV29-1; j_gene: TRBJ1-1; CDR3aa: CSVAGTGGIEAFF; CDR3nt: TGCAGCGTGGCTGGGACAGGGGGAATTGAAGCTTTCTTT
d_gene: .; abundance: .; v_gene: TRBV27; j_gene: TRBJ1-1; CDR3aa: CASSFRGQNTEAFF; CDR3nt: TGTGCCAGCAGTTTTCGGGGACAAAACACTGAAGCTTTCTTT
d_gene: .; abundance: few; v_gene: TRBV5-1; j_gene: TRBJ1-3; CDR3aa: CASSPTRFGNTIYF; CDR3nt: TGCGCCAGCAGCCCGACAAGATTTGGAAACACCATATATTTT
d_gene: .; abundance: .; v_gene: TRBV4-1; j_gene: TRBJ2-7; CDR3aa: CASSQMRGLDEQYF; CDR3nt: TGCGCCAGCAGCCAAATGCGGGGGCTCGACGAGCAGTACTTC
d_gene: TRBD2; abundance: .; v_gene: TRBV28; j_gene: TRBJ2-1; CDR3aa: CASSFYEREGPDEQFF; CDR3nt: TGTGCCAGCAGTTTCTATGAGCGGGAGGGCCCCGATGAGCAGTTCTTC
d_gene: TRBD1; abundance: .; v_gene: TRBV19; j_gene: TRBJ1-4; CDR3aa: CASSIGLATRQGPTNEKLFF; CDR3nt: TGTGCCAGTAGTATTGGGCTAGCCACCCGACAGGGACCAACTAATGAAAAACTGTTTTTT
d_gene: .; abundance: .; v_gene: TRBV6-1; j_gene: TRBJ1-1; CDR3aa: CASSEQGSNTEAFF; CDR3nt: TGTGCCAGCAGTGAACAGGGTTCGAACACTGAAGCTTTCTTT
d_gene: .; abundance: few; v_gene: TRBV10-2; j_gene: TRBJ2-1; CDR3aa: CASSEFRDNPYNEQFF; CDR3nt: TGCGCCAGCAGTGAGTTTAGGGACAACCCCTACAATGAGCAGTTCTTC
d_gene: .; abundance: few; v_gene: TRBV10-3; j_gene: TRBJ2-7; CDR3aa: CAISVMGIGDEQYF; CDR3nt: TGTGCCATCAGTGTGATGGGTATCGGGGACGAGCAGTACTTC
d_gene: TRBD2; abundance: .; v_gene: TRBV28; j_gene: TRBJ2-1; CDR3aa: CASSFVPPRVASGNYEQFF; CDR3nt: TGTGCCAGCAGTTTTGTTCCGCCCCGGGTGGCTAGCGGGAACTATGAGCAGTTCTTC
d_gene: TRBD1; abundance: .; v_gene: TRBV19; j_gene: TRBJ1-2; CDR3aa: CASTPQVGTGRGYTF; CDR3nt: TGTGCCAGTACCCCACAGGTCGGGACAGGGAGAGGCTACACCTTC
d_gene: .; abundance: .; v_gene: TRBV30; j_gene: TRBJ1-5; CDR3aa: CAWRGDTPNQPQHF; CDR3nt: TGTGCCTGGAGGGGAGACACGCCCAATCAGCCCCAGCATTTT
d_gene: .; abundance: .; v_gene: TRBV9; j_gene: TRBJ2-1; CDR3aa: CASSVSRSARNLGNEQFF; CDR3nt: TGTGCCAGCAGCGTTAGTCGAAGCGCCCGGAACCTGGGCAATGAGCAGTTCTTC
d_gene: .; abundance: .; v_gene: TRBV5-1; j_gene: TRBJ2-7; CDR3aa: CASSLAQGMGEQYF; CDR3nt: TGCGCCAGCAGCTTGGCCCAGGGTATGGGCGAGCAGTACTTC
d_gene: .; abundance: .; v_gene: TRBV28; j_gene: TRBJ2-7; CDR3aa: CASSFHLAGLTYEQYF; CDR3nt: TGTGCCAGCAGTTTCCATCTGGCAGGGCTAACCTACGAGCAGTACTTC
d_gene: .; abundance: .; v_gene: TRBV14; j_gene: TRBJ1-2; CDR3aa: CASSQALVGGNVGYTF; CDR3nt: TGTGCCAGCAGCCAAGCGCTGGTGGGGGGAAACGTTGGCTACACCTTC
d_gene: .; abundance: .; v_gene: TRBV5-6; j_gene: TRBJ1-5; CDR3aa: CASSLGRNRQPQHF; CDR3nt: TGTGCCAGCAGCCTGGGGAGAAACAGGCAGCCCCAGCATTTT
d_gene: .; abundance: .; v_gene: TRBV19; j_gene: TRBJ2-3; CDR3aa: CASSTGDKDTQYF; CDR3nt: TGTGCCAGTAGTACCGGGGACAAAGATACGCAGTATTTT
d_gene: TRBD1; abundance: .; v_gene: TRBV11-2; j_gene: TRBJ1-2; CDR3aa: CASSSRGRDYGYTF; CDR3nt: TGTGCCAGCAGCTCCAGGGGGCGGGACTATGGCTACACCTTC
d_gene: TRBD1; abundance: .; v_gene: TRBV11-2; j_gene: TRBJ1-2; CDR3aa: CASSQYRDRVYGYGYTF; CDR3nt: TGTGCCAGCAGCCAATACCGGGACAGGGTTTATGGCTATGGCTACACCTTC
d_gene: .; abundance: once; v_gene: TRBV5-1; j_gene: TRBJ1-2; CDR3aa: CASSLGGRDGYTF; CDR3nt: TGCGCCAGCAGCTTGGGGGGGCGCGATGGCTACACCTTC
d_gene: .; abundance: .; v_gene: TRBV25-1; j_gene: TRBJ1-6; CDR3aa: CASSENWERNSPLHF; CDR3nt: TGTGCCAGCAGTGAAAACTGGGAGAGGAATTCACCCCTCCACTTT
d_gene: .; abundance: .; v_gene: TRBV9; j_gene: TRBJ2-1; CDR3aa: CASSVDARGAQGSNEQFF; CDR3nt: TGTGCCAGCAGCGTAGACGCTCGGGGGGCCCAGGGGTCCAATGAGCAGTTCTTC
d_gene: .; abundance: .; v_gene: TRBV28; j_gene: TRBJ2-3; CDR3aa: CASSFRSTRARASSTDTQYF; CDR3nt: TGTGCCAGCAGTTTCCGAAGTACAAGAGCCAGGGCTTCTAGCACAGATACGCAGTATTTT
d_gene: .; abundance: .; v_gene: TRBV25-1; j_gene: TRBJ1-4; CDR3aa: CASSDRTGTATNEKLFF; CDR3nt: TGTGCCAGCAGTGATCGAACAGGAACTGCAACTAATGAAAAACTGTTTTTT
d_gene: .; abundance: .; v_gene: TRBV28; j_gene: TRBJ1-3; CDR3aa: CASSNPGGGNTIYF; CDR3nt: TGTGCCAGCAGCAACCCGGGTGGGGGAAACACCATATATTTT
d_gene: .; abundance: once; v_gene: TRBV14; j_gene: TRBJ2-7; CDR3aa: CASSQGSPGQGYEQYF; CDR3nt: TGTGCCAGCAGCCAAGGTTCCCCAGGTCAGGGCTACGAGCAGTACTTC
d_gene: TRBD2; abundance: .; v_gene: TRBV3-1/TRBV3-2; j_gene: TRBJ2-7; CDR3aa: CASSHPRGTKQYF; CDR3nt: TGTGCCAGCAGCCATCCGCGGGGGACTAAGCAGTACTTC
d_gene: TRBD1; abundance: .; v_gene: TRBV2; j_gene: TRBJ1-5; CDR3aa: CASTRDRVDQPQHF; CDR3nt: TGTGCCAGCACCCGGGACAGGGTGGATCAGCCCCAGCATTTT
d_gene: .; abundance: once; v_gene: TRBV7-2; j_gene: TRBJ1-2; CDR3aa: CASSLGSAGDLYGYTF; CDR3nt: TGTGCCAGCAGCTTAGGTAGTGCAGGGGACCTCTATGGCTACACCTTC
d_gene: .; abundance: .; v_gene: TRBV10-2; j_gene: TRBJ1-1; CDR3aa: CASAYRNTEAFF; CDR3nt: TGCGCCAGTGCGTACAGGAACACTGAAGCTTTCTTT
d_gene: TRBD2; abundance: .; v_gene: TRBV4-2; j_gene: TRBJ2-7; CDR3aa: CASSPSGDYEQYF; CDR3nt: TGTGCCAGCAGCCCGAGCGGGGACTACGAGCAGTACTTC
d_gene: TRBD1; abundance: .; v_gene: TRBV27; j_gene: TRBJ1-4; CDR3aa: CASSRLGLRGPEEKLFF; CDR3nt: TGTGCCAGCAGTAGGCTCGGTCTCAGGGGGCCGGAGGAAAAACTGTTTTTT
d_gene: .; abundance: .; v_gene: TRBV21-1; j_gene: TRBJ2-7; CDR3aa: CASSDSGQGSFYEQYF; CDR3nt: TGTGCCAGCAGCGATAGCGGACAGGGAAGTTTCTACGAGCAGTACTTC
d_gene: .; abundance: .; v_gene: TRBV10-2; j_gene: TRBJ1-5; CDR3aa: CASSEKRNQPQHF; CDR3nt: TGCGCCAGCAGTGAGAAGCGCAATCAGCCCCAGCATTTT
d_gene: TRBD2; abundance: .; v_gene: TRBV7-9; j_gene: TRBJ2-7; CDR3aa: CASSFGGSPDEQYF; CDR3nt: TGTGCCAGCAGCTTTGGCGGGAGTCCCGACGAGCAGTACTTC
d_gene: TRBD2; abundance: .; v_gene: TRBV18; j_gene: TRBJ2-7; CDR3aa: CASSPPAGGDQYEQYF; CDR3nt: TGTGCCAGCTCACCACCGGCGGGGGGCGACCAGTACGAGCAGTACTTC
d_gene: TRBD2; abundance: .; v_gene: TRBV27; j_gene: TRBJ2-7; CDR3aa: CASSLAGLAPYEQYF; CDR3nt: TGTGCCAGCAGTTTAGCGGGACTAGCGCCCTACGAGCAGTACTTC
d_gene: .; abundance: .; v_gene: TRBV21-1; j_gene: TRBJ1-4; CDR3aa: CASSKGQDNEKLFF; CDR3nt: TGTGCCAGCAGCAAAGGGCAGGATAATGAAAAACTGTTTTTT
d_gene: .; abundance: once; v_gene: TRBV4-2; j_gene: TRBJ1-1; CDR3aa: CASSQDPVGHLNTEAFF; CDR3nt: TGTGCCAGCAGCCAAGATCCCGTTGGACACTTGAACACTGAAGCTTTCTTT
d_gene: TRBD2; abundance: .; v_gene: TRBV19; j_gene: TRBJ2-5; CDR3aa: CASSIVGLAGNSETQYF; CDR3nt: TGTGCCAGTAGTATAGTCGGACTAGCGGGAAACTCAGAGACCCAGTACTTC
d_gene: TRBD1; abundance: .; v_gene: TRBV19; j_gene: TRBJ2-3; CDR3aa: CASSAPRTGTGDTQYF; CDR3nt: TGTGCCAGTAGTGCGCCCCGGACAGGGACCGGAGATACGCAGTATTTT
d_gene: .; abundance: .; v_gene: TRBV6-2/TRBV6-3; j_gene: TRBJ2-3; CDR3aa: CASSYSREPPDTQYF; CDR3nt: TGTGCCAGCAGTTACTCCCGGGAGCCCCCAGATACGCAGTATTTT